The rows below give T cell receptor beta chains drawn from one sample of a study of blood T cells in healthy people across ages. TCRdb ran MiXCR on the 5' RACE reads and lists one entry per CDR3 protein. The profile shows 1.5 million or so distinct CDR3 sequences, 42% of them singletons. Source material: blood. All receptors come from a woman between 18 and 29 years old in good health. CDR3s include the opening cysteine and the closing phenylalanine or tryptophan.

j_gene: TRBJ2-7
v_gene: TRBV27
CDR3aa: CASRPGLPSVEQYF

j_gene: TRBJ2-3
v_gene: TRBV6-6
CDR3aa: CASSSERGPTDTQYF

j_gene: TRBJ2-5
v_gene: TRBV20-1
CDR3aa: CSAGRSQETQYF

j_gene: TRBJ2-7
v_gene: TRBV20-1
CDR3aa: CSASGSAGLEQYF

j_gene: TRBJ1-1
v_gene: TRBV6-2/TRBV6-3
CDR3aa: CASSYVGSEAFF

j_gene: TRBJ1-2
v_gene: TRBV25-1
CDR3aa: CASTGTGLYGYTF

j_gene: TRBJ2-5
v_gene: TRBV7-2
CDR3aa: CATGTPPVDEQYF

j_gene: TRBJ2-3
v_gene: TRBV5-1
CDR3aa: CASSPSYGGDTQYF

j_gene: TRBJ2-3
v_gene: TRBV27
CDR3aa: CTSSPVWGGTQYF

j_gene: TRBJ2-1
v_gene: TRBV20-1
CDR3aa: CSAGLAGGEQFF

j_gene: TRBJ2-5
v_gene: TRBV15
CDR3aa: CATSRPGLAGQETQYF

j_gene: TRBJ2-6
v_gene: TRBV27
CDR3aa: CASSFPSSGANVLTF

j_gene: TRBJ1-3
v_gene: TRBV5-6
CDR3aa: CASSLGGPSGNTIYF

j_gene: TRBJ1-1
v_gene: TRBV14
CDR3aa: CASSQEGSQGLRWDTEAFF

j_gene: TRBJ2-1
v_gene: TRBV3-1
CDR3aa: CASSQGDRGVNEQFF

j_gene: TRBJ1-5
v_gene: TRBV5-1
CDR3aa: CASSLGGSNSNQPQHF

j_gene: TRBJ1-1
v_gene: TRBV15
CDR3aa: CATRAREHTEAFF

j_gene: NA
v_gene: TRBV6-5
CDR3aa: CASSSFRGDEQYF